This T cell receptor beta chain comes out of a study of liver allograft versus peripheral blood T cells. Study-level background: Intrahepatic T cell receptor repertoires from transplanted livers were compared against repertoires in recipients' peripheral blood. General study findings and limits: Repertoires of T cell receptors that resided inside liver allografts reportedly differed from those in peripheral blood.

With regard to this clonotype: The antigen is not known.

TCRdb re-called the reads through MiXCR, storing one row per CDR3 protein. Altogether more than 3,500 distinct CDR3 sequences are present, 16% being singletons, with the ten largest covering 21%. This CDR3 region has 14 residues. Germline CDR1 DFQATT, CDR2 SNEGSKA (reference sequence). Trimming took 6 bases from V and 7 from J; bases not matched to a gene: 4. The TCR sequence derives from a human patient who had a liver transplant. Some T cells may arise from the graft donor. The chain is built from TRBV20-1 and TRBJ2-1; 15 nucleotides agree with TRBD2. The CDR3 reads CSAPGLAGGNEQFF. The CDR3 DNA follows: TGCAGTGCCCCGGGACTAGCGGGAGGAAATGAGCAGTTCTTC.